This TCR beta chain emerged from a study of T cell changes during pregnancy in multiple sclerosis. Generated by immunoSEQ multiplex PCR, the TCRdb table keeps only in-frame clones and is missing some. The profile shows around 100,000 clones, around 92% of them singletons. V was pared by 5 bases and J by 3 bases, with 16 bases between. This CDR3 region has 15 residues. Germline V lookup: CDR1 SEHNR, CDR2 FQNEAQ (reference sequence). The sequence came from a female donor with multiple sclerosis, enrolled in a pregnancy study. V and J are TRBV7-9 and TRBJ1-2; D is possibly TRBD1 (6 bases). Material: peripheral blood, obtained after pregnancy. The CDR3 nucleotides are TGTGCCAGCAGCAGGGGGGGCGCGGACCACTATGGCTACACCTTC. Its translation: CASSRGGADHYGYTF.